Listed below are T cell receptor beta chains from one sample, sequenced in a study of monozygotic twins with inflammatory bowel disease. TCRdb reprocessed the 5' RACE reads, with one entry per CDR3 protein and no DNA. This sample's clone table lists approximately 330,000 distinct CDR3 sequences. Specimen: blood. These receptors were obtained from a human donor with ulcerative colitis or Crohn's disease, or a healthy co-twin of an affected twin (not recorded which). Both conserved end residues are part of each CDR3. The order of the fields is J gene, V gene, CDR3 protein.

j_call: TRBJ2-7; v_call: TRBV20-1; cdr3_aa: CSAPGGGGEQYF
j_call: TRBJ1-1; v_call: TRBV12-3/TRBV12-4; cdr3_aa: CASRVENEAFF
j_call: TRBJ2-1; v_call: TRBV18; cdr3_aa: CASSPGHEQFF
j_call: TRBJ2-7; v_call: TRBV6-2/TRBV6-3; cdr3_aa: CASTILGTVTYEQYF
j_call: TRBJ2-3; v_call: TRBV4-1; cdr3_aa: CASSPQGTGSTQYF
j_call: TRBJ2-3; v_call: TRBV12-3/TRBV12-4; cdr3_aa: CASKIREGTDTQYF
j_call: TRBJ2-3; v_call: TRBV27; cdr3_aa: CASSSISLGGRGSTDTQYF
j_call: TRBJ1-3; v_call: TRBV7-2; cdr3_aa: CASSLSTGAISGNTIYF
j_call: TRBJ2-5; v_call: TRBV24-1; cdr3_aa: CATSDLQGQETQYF
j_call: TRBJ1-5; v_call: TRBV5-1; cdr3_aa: CASSLGTASLGNQPQHF
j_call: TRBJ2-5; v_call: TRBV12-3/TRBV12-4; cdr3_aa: CASNKGDQETQYF
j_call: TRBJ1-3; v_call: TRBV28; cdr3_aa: CASMGDTGNTIYF
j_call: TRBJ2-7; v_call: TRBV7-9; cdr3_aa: CASSTGHESAEQYF
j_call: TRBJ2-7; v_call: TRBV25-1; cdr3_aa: CASSSPGLAGAEQYF
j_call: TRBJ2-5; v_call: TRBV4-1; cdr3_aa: CASSQEGTLQETQYF
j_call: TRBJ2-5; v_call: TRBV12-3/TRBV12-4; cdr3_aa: CASSTRTSGQETQYF